This record looks at one T cell receptor beta chain sequence and its context. Its cognate antigen is unknown. Terminally differentiated effector memory CD45RA+ cells were left out of the naive CD8 fraction, which was CD45RO-negative and positively selected for CCR7. This record comes from a study of shared clonotypes between healthy human individuals. About the study: The donors, two women and a few men, were aged 18 to 49.

The authors ran the assay at deep level. The method was immunoSEQ multiplex PCR; TCRdb's version includes in-frame clones alone and lacks a portion of them. The sample lists millions of clones, about 92% occurring once. Overall study findings and caveats: Naive subsets tended to show greater estimated richness than memory subsets. Clonotypes shared by all four sorted-subset donors had higher generation probabilities than non-shared clonotypes.

The V and J ends lost 6 bases and 5 bases, in that order; junction bases with no gene match: 6. The germline gives CDR1 MNHEY, CDR2 SMNVEV (reference sequence). The CDR3 extends over 14 amino acids. The sequenced material came from naive CD8+ T cells from PBMCs. The sequence came from a man younger than 30 in good health. Some clones in this sample may be carry-over from other donors' samples. V and J are TRBV27 and TRBJ2-1, with 8 bases fitting TRBD2. The CDR3 here is CASSGPGGDNEQFF. The CDR3 bases are TGTGCCAGCAGCGGTCCGGGAGGGGACAATGAGCAGTTCTTC.